Each of the 8 T cell receptor delta chains below was sequenced from the same sample in a study of γδ T cells in repeated Plasmodium falciparum infection. Flow sorting of PBMC yielded separate Vgamma9/Vdelta2+ and Vdelta2-negative gammadelta T cell populations for bulk repertoire analysis. TCRdb re-processed the multiplex PCR reads using CATT. Among around 89,000 delta-chain clones listed, 1.4% were seen once. The specimen was gamma-delta T cells from blood. Receptors originate from a pool of human donors (malaria-infected and uninfected, not separated).

Worth noting for this clone: A far larger clone is off by one base, so a read error is likely. Other DNA variants within this sample encode the same CDR3. V is TRDV2 and J is TRDJ1; TRDD3 aligns across 12 bases. Germline matching of the DNA provided the J gene here, since TCRdb leaves it blank. The CDR3 has 18 residues. V lost 7 bases to trimming and J lost 1 base; unmatched junction nucleotides: 15. Germline CDR1 is GEAIGNYY and CDR2 is EKD. The CDR3 loop reads CACDLAGGYALFTDKLIF. Written as DNA, the CDR3 is TGTGCCTGCGACCTTGCTGGGGGATACGCATTATTCACCGATAAACTCATCTTT.

In this sample, this clone turned up a few times. A far larger clone is just one base off, so this is likely a read error. Other DNA sequences in the same sample also yield this CDR3. This rearrangement joins TRDV2 to TRDJ1, with 9 bases fitting TRDD3. As TCRdb names no J gene, one was assigned here on the basis of a DNA match to germline. This CDR3 region has 19 residues. Germline CDR1 reads GEAIGNYY; CDR2 reads EKD. V lost 4 bases to trimming and J lost 7 bases; unmatched junction nucleotides: 24. CDR3 residues: CACDTVVPTYDGDTTKLIF. CDR3 bases: TGTGCCTGTGATACCGTAGTCCCGACGTATGACGGGGATACGACTAAACTCATCTTT.

The table lists this clone with many counts. The protein TCRdb gives is from a much larger clone and does not agree with this DNA's translation at residue 9, likely a read error; the protein shown here comes from the DNA. This chain's CDR3 is CALGEPIRTSYGVSYTDKLIF. Here the CDR3 DNA reads TGTGCTCTTGGGGAACCGATCCGAACTTCCTACGGGGTCTCGTACACCGATAAACTCATCTTT. The V gene is TRDV1, the J gene TRDJ1; TRDD2 agrees at 8 bases. The J gene was missing in TCRdb and was found by matching the end of the DNA to germline. CDR3 length equals 21 residues. The V gene's germline CDR1 is TSWWSYY and CDR2 QGS. Germline trimming cut 1 base from V and 0 bases from J; bases unmatched to any gene: 19.

There are a few counts of this clone. The rearrangement links TRDV1 to TRDJ2, with 10 positions matching TRDD3. The J gene, absent from TCRdb, was called here by matching the DNA to germline. This CDR3 is 17 amino acids long. Trimming took 3 bases from V and 5 from J; bases not matched to a gene: 9. The V gene's germline CDR1 is TSWWSYY and CDR2 QGS. The DNA for the CDR3 is TGTGCTCTTGGGGATTCCATTATGGGGGATACCACAGCACAACTCTTCTTT. This codes for CALGDSIMGDTTAQLFF.

This clone has only a few counts. A far larger clone is one base from this, pointing to a likely read error. Additional DNA sequences in this sample encode the identical CDR3. This chain links TRDV1 with TRDJ1; the D gene is possibly TRDD2 (6 bases). This CDR3 is built from 21 residues. Germline values: CDR1 TSWWSYY, CDR2 QGS. In nucleotides, the CDR3 is TGCGCTCTTGGGGTTCAAGGGTGGCTCCTACTTCGTACTTCGTACACCGATAAACTCATCTTT. It encodes CALGVQGWLLLRTSYTDKLIF.

Note on this clone: This DNA's translation and the protein TCRdb lists, from a much larger clone, do not match at residue 5, likely due to a read error; the protein shown is translated from the DNA. This chain connects TRDV2 to TRDJ1; 10 nucleotides match TRDD3. Since TCRdb gives no J gene, matching the DNA to germline was used here to assign it. CDR1 is GEAIGNYY and CDR2 is EKD in the germline V gene. CDR3 length equals 23 residues. The ends lost 2 bases at V and 0 bases at J; junction bases unmatched: 26. CDR3 region: CACDIGGARYFDRGIRYTDKLIF. CDR3 nucleotide sequence: TGTGCCTGTGACATCGGGGGGGCCCGATACTTCGACCGGGGGATACGGTACACCGATAAACTCATCTTT.

This clone qualifies as medium-sized. The same CDR3 also results from other DNA sequences found in this sample. The CDR3 here is CALGLIYLHRDKLIF. CDR3 DNA sequence: TGTGCTCTTGGGTTAATCTACCTCCACCGCGATAAACTCATCTTT. The chain is built from TRDV1 and TRDJ1; D uncertain. Trimming pared 5 bases from V and 4 bases from J, leaving 17 bases between. This CDR3 contains 15 residues. CDR1 is TSWWSYY and CDR2 is QGS in the germline V gene.

This clone is judged medium-sized. The CDR3 is CAYRRPRGLKLIF. Here the CDR3 DNA reads TGTGCTTATAGGAGGCCAAGGGGGCTGAAACTCATCTTT. This chain connects TRAV38-2/DV8 to TRDJ1, with D maybe TRDD3 (5 bases). Trimming removed 2 bases at V and 8 bases at J, with 13 bases between. The CDR3 runs to 13 residues. CDR1 is TSESDYY, CDR2 QEAYKQQN, per germline.